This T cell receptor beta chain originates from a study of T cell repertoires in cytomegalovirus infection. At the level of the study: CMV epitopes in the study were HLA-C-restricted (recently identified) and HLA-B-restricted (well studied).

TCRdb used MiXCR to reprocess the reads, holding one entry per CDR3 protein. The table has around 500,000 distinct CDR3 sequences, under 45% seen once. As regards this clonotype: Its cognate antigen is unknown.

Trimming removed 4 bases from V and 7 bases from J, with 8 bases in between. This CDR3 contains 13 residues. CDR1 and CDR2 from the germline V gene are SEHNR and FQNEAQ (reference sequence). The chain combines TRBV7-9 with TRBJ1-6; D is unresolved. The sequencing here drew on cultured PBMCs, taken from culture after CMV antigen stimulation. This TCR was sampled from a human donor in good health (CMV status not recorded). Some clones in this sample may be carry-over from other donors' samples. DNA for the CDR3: TGTGCCAGCAGCTATACCCCGAATTCACCCCTCCACTTT. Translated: CASSYTPNSPLHF.